This TCR beta chain was identified in a study of metastatic and nonmetastatic thyroid tumors. General observations from the study: Benign nodules were reported to have significantly lower TCR beta diversity than malignant thyroid tumors, in blood and tumor.

Comment on this clone: The antigen is not known.

This CDR3 contains 16 residues. CDR1 LNHNV and CDR2 YYDKDF come from the germline V gene (reference sequence). V was pared by 0 bases and J by 4 bases, with 7 bases of the junction left unmatched. Thyroid surgery was performed in patients who had received no treatment beforehand. MiXCR reprocessed the PCR reads for TCRdb. The table includes some 33,000 clones, 11% detected once. This clonotype was sampled from a female donor with papillary thyroid cancer or a benign thyroid nodule (not recorded which). Some clones in this sample may be carry-over from other donors' samples. Source material: blood. This chain joins TRBV15 and TRBJ2-5; 8 bases are shared with TRBD2. This chain's CDR3 is CATSRDLPGGGETQYF. CDR3 in DNA: TGTGCCACCAGCAGAGATCTGCCCGGGGGGGGAGAGACCCAGTACTTC.